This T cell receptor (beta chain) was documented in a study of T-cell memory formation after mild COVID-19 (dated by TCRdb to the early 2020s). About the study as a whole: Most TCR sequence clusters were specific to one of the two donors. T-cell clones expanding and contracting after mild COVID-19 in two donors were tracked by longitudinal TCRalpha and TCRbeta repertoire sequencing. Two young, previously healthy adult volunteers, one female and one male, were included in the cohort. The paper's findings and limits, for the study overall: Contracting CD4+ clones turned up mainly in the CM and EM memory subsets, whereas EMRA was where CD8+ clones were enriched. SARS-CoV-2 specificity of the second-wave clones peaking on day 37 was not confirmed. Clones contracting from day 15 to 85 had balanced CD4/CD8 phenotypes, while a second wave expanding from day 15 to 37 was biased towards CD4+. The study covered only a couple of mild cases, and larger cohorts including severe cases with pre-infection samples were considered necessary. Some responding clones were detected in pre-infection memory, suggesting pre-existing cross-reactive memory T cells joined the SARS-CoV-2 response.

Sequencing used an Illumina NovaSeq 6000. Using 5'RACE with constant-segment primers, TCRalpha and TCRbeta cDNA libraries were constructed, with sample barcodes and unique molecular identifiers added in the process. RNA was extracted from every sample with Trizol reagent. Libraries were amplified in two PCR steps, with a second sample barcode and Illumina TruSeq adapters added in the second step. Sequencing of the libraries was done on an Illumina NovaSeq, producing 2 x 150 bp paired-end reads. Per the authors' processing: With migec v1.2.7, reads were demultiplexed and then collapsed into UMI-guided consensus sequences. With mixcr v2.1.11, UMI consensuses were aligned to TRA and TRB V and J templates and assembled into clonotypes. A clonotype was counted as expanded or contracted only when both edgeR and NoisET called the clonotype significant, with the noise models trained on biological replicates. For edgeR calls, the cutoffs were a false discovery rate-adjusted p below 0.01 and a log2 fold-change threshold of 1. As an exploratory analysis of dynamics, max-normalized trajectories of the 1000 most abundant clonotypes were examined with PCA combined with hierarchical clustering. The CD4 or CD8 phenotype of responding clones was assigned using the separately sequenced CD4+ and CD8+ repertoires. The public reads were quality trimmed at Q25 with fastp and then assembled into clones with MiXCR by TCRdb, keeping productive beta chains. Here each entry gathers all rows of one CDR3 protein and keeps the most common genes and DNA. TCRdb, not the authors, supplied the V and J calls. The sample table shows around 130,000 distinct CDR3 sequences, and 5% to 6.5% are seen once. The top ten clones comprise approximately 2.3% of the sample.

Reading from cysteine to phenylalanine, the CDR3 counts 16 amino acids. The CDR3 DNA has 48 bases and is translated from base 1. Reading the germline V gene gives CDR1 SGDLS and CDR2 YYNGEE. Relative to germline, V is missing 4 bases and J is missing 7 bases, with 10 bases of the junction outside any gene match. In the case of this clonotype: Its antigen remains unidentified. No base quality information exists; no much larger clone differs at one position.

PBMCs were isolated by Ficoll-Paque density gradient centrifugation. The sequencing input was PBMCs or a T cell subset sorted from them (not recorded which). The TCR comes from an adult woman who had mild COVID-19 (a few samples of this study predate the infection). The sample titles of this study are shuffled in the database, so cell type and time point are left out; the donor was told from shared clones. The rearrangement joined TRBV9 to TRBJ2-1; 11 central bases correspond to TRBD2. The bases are TGTGCCAGCAGCCTTAGAGGTAGCGGGGGGGTTAATGAGCAGTTCTTC. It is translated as CASSLRGSGGVNEQFF.